This entry lists 15 T cell receptor beta chains sequenced from one sample in a study of cytomegalovirus exposure and HLA in healthy donors. Assay used: immunoSEQ multiplex PCR; TCRdb lists only in-frame clones, some missing. This repertoire shows over 150,000 clones, approximately 96% found once; its top ten account for under 0.9%. The sequencing sample was made of PBMCs. Every receptor here comes from a woman between 18 and 29 years old in good health and CMV-seronegative.

The chain couples TRBV7-8 to TRBJ2-7; tentative D call: TRBD1 (6 bases). The CDR3 runs 14 residues. Trimming pared 4 bases from V and 2 bases from J, leaving 12 bases between. Germline V gene lookup returns CDR1 SGHVS and CDR2 FQNEAQ. CDR3: CASSSPGTPYEQYF. The CDR3 DNA reads TGTGCCAGCAGCTCGCCCGGGACACCCTACGAGCAGTACTTC.

The V gene is TRBV5-6, the J gene TRBJ1-1, with TRBD1 matching 9 bases. CDR3 length: 15 residues. CDR1 is SGHDT, CDR2 YYEEEE, per germline. V was pared by 4 bases and J by 5 bases, with 9 bases of the junction left unmatched. CDR3 residues: CASSRDREVGTEAFF. The CDR3 DNA reads as TGTGCCAGCAGCAGGGACAGGGAGGTAGGGACTGAAGCTTTCTTT.

The V call is TRBV7-3, the J call TRBJ2-4; D is possibly TRBD2 (7 bases). The CDR3 consists of 16 residues. CDR1 is SGHTA and CDR2 is FQGTGA in the germline V gene. The V gene lost 1 base and the J gene lost 6 bases, with 16 bases spanning the gap. The CDR3: CASSLIPGLGGNIQYF. In DNA, the CDR3 is TGTGCCAGCAGCTTAATCCCTGGACTAGGGGGAAACATTCAGTACTTC.

The chain combines TRBV19 with TRBJ1-1; the D gene is possibly TRBD1 (6 bases). V was cut by 6 bases and J by 2 bases, with 10 bases left in between. The germline V gene has CDR1 LNHDA and CDR2 SQIVND (reference sequence). The CDR3 is 13 residues long. CDR3 nucleotide sequence: TGTGCCAGTAGAATACAGGGTAACACTGAAGCTTTCTTT. Its protein is CASRIQGNTEAFF.

This chain connects TRBV5-4 to TRBJ2-3; 9 bases fit TRBD1. V shed 4 bases and J 1 base; nucleotides not matched to a gene: 4. CDR1 and CDR2 from the germline V gene are SGHNT and YYREEE (reference sequence). This CDR3 has 15 residues. The CDR3 here is CASSLRQGGTDTQYF. The CDR3 nucleotides are TGTGCCAGCAGCCTTCGACAGGGGGGCACAGATACGCAGTATTTT.

The V call is TRBV6-6, the J call TRBJ2-7; possibly TRBD2 for D (7 bases). The germline V gene has CDR1 MNHNY and CDR2 SVGAGI (reference sequence). The CDR3 extends over 14 amino acids. The V gene lost 6 bases and the J gene lost 3 bases, with 15 bases spanning the gap. This CDR3 reads CASSPTGGHYEQYF. For the CDR3, the DNA is TGTGCCAGCAGCCCGACCGGGGGGCACTACGAGCAGTACTTC.

V and J are TRBV7-9 and TRBJ2-7, with D uncertain. Germline CDR1 reads SEHNR; CDR2 reads FQNEAQ (reference sequence). The CDR3 spans 11 residues. The ends were cut back, 4 bases at V and 6 bases at J, with 7 bases in the middle. The CDR3 protein is CASSSGFEQYF. The CDR3 region has the DNA TGTGCCAGCAGCTCCGGGTTCGAGCAGTACTTC.

The chain employs TRBV28 and TRBJ1-1; D is ambiguous. CDR3 length: 14 amino acids. Trimming stripped 7 bases from V and 1 base from J, with 13 bases between. Looked up from germline, CDR1 is MDHEN and CDR2 is SYDVKM. CDR3 in DNA: TGTGCCAGCACCTTTCCCACATCGAACACTGAAGCTTTCTTT. Protein sequence: CASTFPTSNTEAFF.

The chain couples TRBV2 to TRBJ1-4; 9 nucleotides line up with TRBD1. Losses at the gene ends were 6 bases for V and 2 bases for J; bases not matched to a gene: 1. Germline V gives CDR1 SNHLY, CDR2 FYNNEI. The CDR3 has 14 amino acids. The CDR3 is CASRDRGTNEKLFF. The CDR3 DNA is TGTGCCAGCAGAGACAGGGGGACTAATGAAAAACTGTTTTTT.

The chain recombines TRBV4-3 with TRBJ2-1; TRBD1 matches at 7 bases. V was pared by 4 bases and J by 0 bases, with 3 bases of the junction left unmatched. The CDR3 runs 15 residues. CDR1 is LGHNA, CDR2 YSLEER, per germline. The CDR3 region is CASSPRTGSYNEQFF. The CDR3 DNA sequence: TGCGCCAGCAGCCCTAGGACAGGCTCCTACAATGAGCAGTTCTTC.

The CDR3 here is CASSLNQALDEQYF. The CDR3 coding sequence is TGTGCCAGCAGCTTAAATCAGGCGCTGGACGAGCAGTACTTC. This chain links TRBV7-9 with TRBJ2-7; the D is unclear. Germline assignment: CDR1 SEHNR and CDR2 FQNEAQ (reference sequence). This CDR3 comprises 14 residues. V gave up 2 bases and J gave up 5 bases, with 13 bases separating them.

V is TRBV10-3 and J is TRBJ1-5, with 9 bases identical to TRBD1. This CDR3 region has 15 residues. Germline CDR1 reads ENHRY; CDR2 reads SYGVKD. Losses at the gene ends were 5 bases for V and 6 bases for J; bases not matched to a gene: 8. The chain's CDR3 is CAISQDRGDVQPQHF. In nucleotides, the CDR3 is TGTGCCATCAGTCAGGACAGGGGAGATGTTCAGCCCCAGCATTTT.

The chain is built from TRBV19 and TRBJ1-4; D is unclear. CDR3 size: 15 residues. V dropped 3 bases and J dropped 8 bases, with 16 bases sitting between them. Germline V CDR1 and CDR2: LNHDA, SQIVND (reference sequence). In DNA, the CDR3 is TGTGCCAGTAGTATTGTTTACAGCCCTGGAGAAAAACTGTTTTTT. Amino acid sequence: CASSIVYSPGEKLFF.

The chain employs TRBV9 and TRBJ2-1, with 7 bases fitting TRBD2. This CDR3 is built from 15 residues. Germline values: CDR1 SGDLS, CDR2 YYNGEE. V shed 5 bases, J shed 4 bases, and the junction held 9 bases outside the gene matches. CDR3 nucleotide sequence: TGTGCCAGCAGTGGAGGGAGCGGGGTTTACAATGAGCAGTTCTTC. It yields the protein CASSGGSGVYNEQFF.

The J gene is TRBJ1-4, the V gene TRBV4-1, with TRBD1 matching 7 bases. CDR3 length: 13 amino acids. With 2 bases clipped from V and 11 bases from J, the junction kept 5 bases outside the gene matches. Germline CDR1 is MGHRA and CDR2 is YSYEKL. The chain's CDR3 is CASSQTGVGKLFF. The CDR3 nucleotides read TGCGCCAGCAGCCAAACAGGGGTGGGGAAACTGTTTTTT.